The 17 T cell receptor beta chains given below trace back to one sample, sequenced in a study of cytomegalovirus exposure and HLA in healthy donors. Primers included in the PCR were 60 Vbeta and 13 Jbeta primers. Assay used: immunoSEQ multiplex PCR; TCRdb lists only in-frame clones, some missing. The sample lists under 150,000 clones; roughly 80% were seen once. The sample was PBMCs. These receptors all come from a woman in her sixties or seventies in good health and CMV-seronegative.

The genes are TRBV7-8 and TRBJ1-1; D not resolved. CDR1 SGHVS and CDR2 FQNEAQ come from the germline V gene. This CDR3 has 14 residues. Trimming took off 5 bases at V and 1 base at J, with 11 bases between the two ends. CDR3 nucleotide sequence: TGTGCCAGCAGCCTAGTTTCAGGGAACACTGAAGCTTTCTTT. It is translated as CASSLVSGNTEAFF.

The genes are TRBV5-1 and TRBJ1-4, with D tentatively TRBD1 (5 bases). This CDR3 has 15 residues. The germline V and J ends were trimmed by 1 base and 0 bases, with 7 bases remaining between them. Germline CDR1 and CDR2: SGHRS and YFSETQ. This chain's CDR3 is CASSLKQATNEKLFF. The CDR3 bases are TGCGCCAGCAGCTTGAAACAGGCAACTAATGAAAAACTGTTTTTT.

V and J are TRBV10-3 and TRBJ1-4, with D hard to call. Per germline, CDR1 ENHRY and CDR2 SYGVKD. This CDR3 has 12 residues. The V end lost 0 bases, the J end lost 8 bases, and 4 bases lay between the germline ends. The CDR3 spells CAISESTEKLFF. The CDR3 DNA follows: TGTGCCATCAGTGAGTCTACAGAAAAACTGTTTTTT.

The rearrangement links TRBV7-8 to TRBJ1-2; D perhaps matches TRBD1 (6 bases). Deletions cut 2 bases from V and 4 bases from J, with 8 bases between. This CDR3 has 13 amino acids. Per germline, CDR1 SGHVS and CDR2 FQNEAQ. CDR3 residues: CASSLQGPYGYTF. CDR3 coding DNA: TGTGCCAGCAGCTTACAGGGGCCCTATGGCTACACCTTC.

The rearrangement uses TRBV19 and TRBJ1-5, with D possibly matching TRBD1 (5 bases). Looked up from germline, CDR1 is LNHDA and CDR2 is SQIVND (reference sequence). The CDR3 totals 13 residues. V lost 4 bases to trimming and J lost 2 bases, with 6 bases between them. The CDR3 nucleotides read TGTGCCAGTAGTAAACAGGGCAATCAGCCCCAGCATTTT. It yields the protein CASSKQGNQPQHF.

The gene calls are TRBV5-1 and TRBJ1-1, with TRBD1 matching 8 bases. V shed 4 bases and J 6 bases; nucleotides not matched to a gene: 11. This CDR3 region has 15 residues. Germline values: CDR1 SGHRS, CDR2 YFSETQ. The CDR3: CASSRDGQGGPEAFF. The CDR3 DNA is TGCGCCAGCAGCCGTGATGGACAGGGCGGTCCTGAAGCTTTCTTT.

A note on this clone: The same CDR3 is also encoded by other DNA sequences in this sample. The J gene is TRBJ2-3, the V gene TRBV30, with 7 positions matching TRBD2. Germline V gene lookup returns CDR1 GTSNPN and CDR2 SVGIG (reference sequence). Germline trimming cut 4 bases from V and 0 bases from J; bases unmatched to any gene: 1. The CDR3 is made up of 13 amino acids. The CDR3 sequence is CAWTSGSTDTQYF. The DNA for the CDR3 is TGTGCCTGGACTAGCGGTAGCACAGATACGCAGTATTTT. Filled out from reference TRBV30 and TRBJ2-3, the complete variable domain reads SQTIHQWPATLVQPVGSPLSLECTVEGTSNPNLYWYRQAAGRGLQLLFYSVGIGQISSEVPQNLSASRPQDRQFILSSKKLLLSDSGFYLCAWTSGSTDTQYFGPGTRLTVL.

J is TRBJ1-5 and V is TRBV2, with D uncertain. The CDR3 covers 15 residues. The ends were cut back, 5 bases at V and 0 bases at J, with 11 bases in the middle. Looked up from germline, CDR1 is SNHLY and CDR2 is FYNNEI. DNA of the CDR3: TGTGCCAGCAGTTTTGACACGTATAGCAATCAGCCCCAGCATTTT. This encodes CASSFDTYSNQPQHF.

The chain employs TRBV27 and TRBJ2-1; TRBD2 agrees at 13 bases. This CDR3 spans 18 amino acids. Germline loops: CDR1 MNHEY, CDR2 SMNVEV (reference sequence). V shed 4 bases and J 7 bases; nucleotides not matched to a gene: 13. CDR3 bases: TGTGCCAGCAGTTGGGGATCCAGACTAGCGGGAGGCGGGAATGAGCAGTTCTTC. Its translation is CASSWGSRLAGGGNEQFF.

The genes are TRBV29-1 and TRBJ1-6; D gene unclear. Looked up from germline, CDR1 is SQVTM and CDR2 is ANQGSEA. The CDR3 is 13 residues long. V shed 7 bases and J shed 6 bases, with 13 bases lying between them. The CDR3 here is CSAAVGSNSPLHF. DNA of the CDR3: TGCAGCGCCGCCGTGGGGAGTAATTCACCCCTCCACTTT. Full variable domain (remainder filled in from reference TRBV29-1 and TRBJ1-6): SAVISQKPSRDICQRGTSLTIQCQVDSQVTMMFWYRQQPGQSLTLIATANQGSEATYESGFVIDKFPISRPNLTFSTLTVSNMSPEDSSIYLCSAAVGSNSPLHFGNGTRLTVT.

This clone was recorded only once. The CDR3 bases are TGTGCCAGCTCACCATCCGGGAGCTACGAGCAGTACTTC. Translating it yields CASSPSGSYEQYF. The V and J genes are TRBV18 and TRBJ2-7; a possible D gene is TRBD2 (6 bases). V was cut by 2 bases and J by 3 bases, with 8 bases left in between. Germline values: CDR1 KGHSH, CDR2 LQKENI. CDR3 length: 13 residues. Full variable domain (remainder filled in from reference TRBV18 and TRBJ2-7): NAGVMQNPRHLVRRRGQEARLRCSPMKGHSHVYWYRQLPEEGLKFMVYLQKENIIDESGMPKERFSAEFPKEGPSILRIQQVVRGDSAAYFCASSPSGSYEQYFGPGTRLTVT.

The chain carries TRBV13 and TRBJ2-7; TRBD2 agrees at 7 bases. V shed 1 base, J shed 5 bases, and the junction held 8 bases outside the gene matches. The CDR3 runs to 15 residues. Germline CDR1 PRHDT, CDR2 FYEKMQ (reference sequence). Here the CDR3 reads CASSLVTHREDEQYF. The CDR3, as DNA: TGTGCCAGCAGCTTAGTTACTCACCGGGAGGACGAGCAGTACTTC. Supplemented by reference TRBV13 and TRBJ2-7, the full variable domain reads AAGVIQSPRHLIKEKRETATLKCYPIPRHDTVYWYQQGPGQDPQFLISFYEKMQSDKGSIPDRFSAQQFSDYHSELNMSSLELGDSALYFCASSLVTHREDEQYFGPGTRLTVT.

The chain combines TRBV2 with TRBJ2-1; 10 bases are shared with TRBD1. The CDR3 sequence is 15 residues long. V was clipped by 5 bases and J by 4 bases; unmatched bases: 5. Germline lookup yields CDR1 SNHLY and CDR2 FYNNEI. The CDR3 loop is CASSPGTGVYNEQFF. CDR3 in DNA: TGTGCCAGCAGTCCCGGGACAGGGGTATACAATGAGCAGTTCTTC.

This clone was seen once. This chain joins TRBV5-1 and TRBJ2-7, with 7 nucleotides matching TRBD1. The CDR3 covers 14 residues. V was clipped by 4 bases and J by 3 bases; unmatched bases: 7. Germline CDR1 is SGHRS and CDR2 is YFSETQ. This chain's CDR3 is CASSPGTDDYEQYF. The CDR3 nucleotides read TGCGCCAGCAGCCCCGGGACAGACGACTACGAGCAGTACTTC.

V and J are TRBV5-6 and TRBJ1-2; 9 nucleotides match TRBD1. Germline CDR1 reads SGHDT; CDR2 reads YYEEEE. V was clipped by 3 bases and J by 6 bases; unmatched bases: 15. This CDR3 is 17 amino acids long. For the CDR3, the DNA is TGTGCCAGCAGCTACCGATCCGGGACAGGGAAAGGGAATGGCTACACCTTC. Translating gives CASSYRSGTGKGNGYTF.

The genes are TRBV5-1 and TRBJ1-6; TRBD1 is a possible D gene (5 bases). The V gene lost 4 bases and the J gene lost 9 bases, with 11 bases spanning the gap. The CDR3 is 13 amino acids. The V gene's germline CDR1 is SGHRS and CDR2 YFSETQ. CDR3 sequence reads: CASSQGTASPLHF. Written as DNA, the CDR3 is TGCGCCAGCAGCCAGGGTACGGCTTCACCCCTCCACTTT.

The chain has TRBV5-8 and TRBJ1-2; TRBD1 aligns across 8 bases. The CDR3 covers 15 residues. CDR1 is SGHTS, CDR2 YDEGEE, per germline. Unmatched junction bases numbered 8, after V lost 3 bases and J lost 4 bases. CDR3 in DNA: TGTGCCAGCAGCTCGTCCCACAGGGGGGTCTATGGCTACACCTTC. This gives the protein CASSSSHRGVYGYTF.